The 9 T cell receptor beta chains in this list originate from one sample, sequenced in a study of shared clonotypes between healthy human individuals (dated by TCRdb to 2018 to 2021). Libraries were made using the immunoSEQ multiplex PCR assay. TCRdb re-hosts the immuneACCESS table, in-frame sequences only. Its copies lack some clones; in the studies checked, an unresolved V gene accounts for under half of them, and the cause for the rest is not known. For this sample there are over 850,000 clones; approximately 80% appear just once. The ten largest clones represent under 0.65% of the sample. Sequenced input: memory CD4+ T cells from PBMCs. Sample cell subset or site, as interpreted from the label and publication: CD45RA-negative fraction. These receptors were obtained from a young man in good health. Some clones in this sample may be carry-over from other donors' samples.

The chain carries TRBV5-1 and TRBJ2-5; perhaps TRBD1 as D (6 bases). Germline lookup yields CDR1 SGHRS and CDR2 YFSETQ. The V gene lost 5 bases and the J gene lost 1 base, with 12 bases spanning the gap. The CDR3 has 14 residues. The CDR3 region is CASRDGQFQETQYF. In DNA form, the CDR3 reads TGCGCCAGCAGGGACGGACAGTTCCAAGAGACCCAGTACTTC.

The V gene is TRBV4-1, the J gene TRBJ2-3; D gene uncertain. The germline V and J ends were trimmed by 4 bases and 0 bases, with 11 bases remaining between them. The V gene's germline CDR1 is MGHRA and CDR2 YSYEKL. The CDR3 has 15 residues. The chain's CDR3 is CASSPATSSTDTQYF. CDR3 nucleotides: TGCGCCAGCAGCCCGGCGACTTCTAGCACAGATACGCAGTATTTT.

The gene calls are TRBV5-4 and TRBJ2-5; 8 bases are a match to TRBD1. This CDR3 comprises 14 residues. The germline V gene has CDR1 SGHNT and CDR2 YYREEE (reference sequence). Trimming cost V 1 base and J 4 bases; bases outside gene matches: 3. CDR3 loop: CASSLTDRAETQYF. For the CDR3, the DNA is TGTGCCAGCAGCTTGACGGACAGGGCAGAGACCCAGTACTTC.

V and J are TRBV7-6 and TRBJ2-7, with D possibly being TRBD2 (5 bases). The CDR3 length is 15 residues. Per the germline V gene, CDR1 is SGHVS and CDR2 is FNYEAQ. Trimming took off 1 base at V and 4 bases at J, with 14 bases between the two ends. This chain's CDR3 is CASSLGERQTYEQYF. CDR3 DNA: TGTGCCAGCAGCTTAGGGGAGCGGCAGACTTACGAGCAGTACTTC.

This clone was found once. The chain employs TRBV5-4 and TRBJ1-1, with D uncertain. The CDR3 extends over 14 amino acids. V was shortened by 0 bases and J by 8 bases, with 14 bases between the two germline ends. Germline CDR1 SGHNT, CDR2 YYREEE (reference sequence). The CDR3 loop is CASSLAGQRSEAFF. The CDR3 bases are TGTGCCAGCAGCTTGGCCGGGCAGAGGAGCGAAGCTTTCTTT.

V is TRBV5-1 and J is TRBJ2-2, with D uncertain. This CDR3 spans 16 amino acids. Germline V lookup: CDR1 SGHRS, CDR2 YFSETQ. V lost 0 bases and J 4 bases, leaving 13 bases between the germline ends. CDR3 DNA: TGCGCCAGCAGCTTGGAACAGCGTTGGGTCACCGGGGAGCTGTTTTTT. It encodes CASSLEQRWVTGELFF.

The V and J genes are TRBV19 and TRBJ1-5; no clear D gene. The CDR3 extends over 12 amino acids. The V end was cut by 3 bases, the J end by 11 bases, with 11 bases between. CDR1 LNHDA and CDR2 SQIVND come from the germline V gene (reference sequence). The CDR3 reads CASSISRRSQHF. The DNA for the CDR3 is TGTGCCAGTAGTATCTCTAGGCGGTCCCAGCATTTT.

J is TRBJ1-2 and V is TRBV5-6; possible D gene TRBD1, 5 bases. The germline V gene encodes CDR1 SGHDT and CDR2 YYEEEE. Trimming removed 7 bases from V and 6 bases from J, with 16 bases in between. CDR3 length equals 13 residues. The CDR3 reads CASGGSRVNGYTF. The CDR3 DNA sequence: TGTGCCAGCGGGGGATCCAGGGTTAATGGCTACACCTTC.

This clone is a singleton in its sample. The rearrangement joins TRBV11-3 to TRBJ1-2, with a weak D call TRBD1 (5 bases). Trimming removed 0 bases from V and 4 bases from J, with 12 bases in between. Germline CDR1 SGHNT, CDR2 YENEEA. The CDR3 is 15 amino acids. The CDR3 DNA reads TGTGCCAGCAGCTTAGAAGAAGAGGGGCGCTATGGCTACACCTTC. This translates into CASSLEEEGRYGYTF.